These 10 T cell receptor beta chains were sequenced from one sample in a study of shared T cell receptors in the human thymus. Libraries were prepared by immunoSEQ multiplex PCR; TCRdb keeps only in-frame clonotypes and omits some of them. The sample includes hundreds of thousands of clones, roughly 88% of them seen just once. This same sample was also taken into another study, of human thymus T cells.

The sample comprised thymocytes. These receptors all come from a girl less than two years old with a congenital heart defect.

V usage is TRBV6-4 and J usage is TRBJ2-1; 10 bases line up with TRBD1. V shed 6 bases, J shed 8 bases, and the junction held 10 bases outside the gene matches. Germline values: CDR1 MRHNA, CDR2 SNTAGT. The CDR3 is 15 amino acids. In DNA form, the CDR3 reads TGTGCCAGCAGCCCCCGGGACAGGGGTTTGGATGAGCAGTTCTTC. This codes for CASSPRDRGLDEQFF.

The rearrangement uses TRBV7-8 and TRBJ1-3, with D tentatively TRBD1 (5 bases). The germline gives CDR1 SGHVS, CDR2 FQNEAQ. The CDR3 sequence is 16 residues long. Trimming cost V 0 bases and J 0 bases, with 9 bases left between them. Here the CDR3 DNA reads TGTGCCAGCAGCTTAGCTTGGGGGGACTCTGGAAACACCATATATTTT. Amino acid sequence: CASSLAWGDSGNTIYF.

This rearrangement joins TRBV11-2 to TRBJ2-7, with 9 bases identical to TRBD1. With V trimmed by 7 bases and J by 2 bases, 9 bases remained unmatched. Germline V gene sequence: CDR1 SGHAT, CDR2 FQNNGV. The CDR3 covers 15 residues. In nucleotides, the CDR3 is TGTGCCAGCACCCTCCCGGGACAGGGTCCCTACGAGCAGTACTTC. It codes for CASTLPGQGPYEQYF.

This clone has a handful of counts. The J gene is TRBJ2-1, the V gene TRBV6-1; tentatively, D is TRBD2 (6 bases). This CDR3 region has 12 residues. The V gene lost 8 bases and the J gene lost 10 bases, with 15 bases spanning the gap. In germline, CDR1 is MNHNS, CDR2 SASEGT. CDR3: CASEADYPEQFF. CDR3 sequence (DNA): TGTGCCAGCGAGGCGGACTATCCAGAGCAGTTCTTC.

This chain connects TRBV7-9 to TRBJ1-2; maybe TRBD1 (6 bases). Germline V gene data show CDR1 as SEHNR and CDR2 as FQNEAQ (reference sequence). The CDR3 length is 14 residues. Deletions cut 6 bases from V and 6 bases from J, with 17 bases between. CDR3 in amino acids: CASSPTGKVNGYTF. The DNA of the CDR3 is TGTGCCAGCAGTCCCACAGGGAAAGTGAATGGCTACACCTTC. Based on the CDR3 plus reference TRBV7-9 and TRBJ1-2, the full variable domain is DTGVSQNPRHKITKRGQNVTFRCDPISEHNRLYWYRQTLGQGPEFLTYFQNEAQLEKSRLLSDRFSAERPKGSFSTLEIQRTEQGDSAMYLCASSPTGKVNGYTFGSGTRLTVV.

As regards this clone: Other DNA sequences within the sample encode an identical CDR3. The chain uses TRBV15 and TRBJ1-6, with 11 positions matching TRBD1. Germline V CDR1 and CDR2: LNHNV, YYDKDF (reference sequence). V trimming: 0 bases; J trimming: 13 bases; junction bases outside the gene matches: 23. The CDR3 has 21 residues. The CDR3 protein is CATSRDFPRPRGTGGFSPLHF. CDR3 nucleotide sequence: TGTGCCACCAGCAGAGATTTTCCGCGCCCCCGCGGGACAGGGGGGTTTTCCCCCCTCCACTTT.

This clone was counted a few times. This sequence joins TRBV29-1 and TRBJ2-4; TRBD2 agrees at 7 bases. Germline CDR1 and CDR2: SQVTM and ANQGSEA. CDR3 length: 14 residues. V was clipped by 5 bases and J by 2 bases; unmatched bases: 6. In DNA, the CDR3 is TGCAGCGTTTCGGGGAGGGATTCCAAAAACATTCAGTACTTC. This codes for CSVSGRDSKNIQYF.

The chain uses TRBV4-1 and TRBJ1-1; D might be TRBD1 (6 bases). The CDR3 is made up of 11 amino acids. Germline values: CDR1 MGHRA, CDR2 YSYEKL. The germline V and J ends were trimmed by 2 bases and 14 bases, with 12 bases remaining between them. In nucleotides, the CDR3 is TGCGCCAGCAGCCAAAGGACAGCCAGATTCTTT. This encodes CASSQRTARFF.

V gene TRBV28 combines with J gene TRBJ1-1, with D hard to call. CDR3 length: 15 amino acids. Germline values: CDR1 MDHEN, CDR2 SYDVKM. Trimming took 2 bases from V and 5 from J, leaving 15 bases between them. CDR3: CASSLLREGGTEAFF. The CDR3 nucleotides are TGTGCCAGCAGTTTACTTCGGGAAGGCGGGACTGAAGCTTTCTTT.

The chain carries TRBV28 and TRBJ1-1, with 7 bases lining up with TRBD1. J gave up 11 bases and V 6 bases, and 33 bases lay outside the gene matches. From germline, CDR1 is MDHEN and CDR2 SYDVKM. The CDR3 covers 20 residues. The CDR3 spells CASSLKRAASHRGGGKFAFF. The CDR3, as DNA: TGTGCCAGCAGCTTGAAACGGGCGGCTTCTCACAGGGGTGGCGGGAAGTTTGCTTTCTTT.